This T cell receptor beta chain was observed in a study of blood T cell repertoires in COVID-19. Assay used: immunoSEQ multiplex PCR; TCRdb lists only in-frame clones, some missing. The table lists approximately 230,000 clones, 85% to 95% of them singletons. Losses at the gene ends were 4 bases for V and 9 bases for J; bases not matched to a gene: 10. Germline CDR1 and CDR2: SEHNR and FQNEAQ (reference sequence). The CDR3 spans 14 residues. The sequence derives from a woman aged 18-29 years who had recovered from COVID-19. The specimen sequenced was PBMCs or T cells enriched from blood (not recorded which). The rearrangement joins TRBV7-9 to TRBJ1-1; TRBD1 matches at 8 bases. The CDR3 bases are TGTGCCAGCAGCTCACCATCGGACAGGGTGAAAGCTTTCTTT. It encodes CASSSPSDRVKAFF.